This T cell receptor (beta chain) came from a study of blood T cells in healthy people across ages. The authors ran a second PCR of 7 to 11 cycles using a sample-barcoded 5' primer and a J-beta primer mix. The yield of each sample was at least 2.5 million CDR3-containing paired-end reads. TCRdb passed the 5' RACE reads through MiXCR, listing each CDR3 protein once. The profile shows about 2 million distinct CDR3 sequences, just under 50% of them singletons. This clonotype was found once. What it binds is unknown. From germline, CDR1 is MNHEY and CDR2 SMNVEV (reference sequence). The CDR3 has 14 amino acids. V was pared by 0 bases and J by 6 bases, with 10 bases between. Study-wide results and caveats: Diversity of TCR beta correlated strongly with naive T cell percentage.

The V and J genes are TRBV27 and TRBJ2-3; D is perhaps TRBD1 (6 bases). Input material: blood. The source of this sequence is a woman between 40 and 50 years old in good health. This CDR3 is CASSLSTGFDTQYF. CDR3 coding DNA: TGTGCCAGCAGTTTATCGACAGGATTCGATACGCAGTATTTT.